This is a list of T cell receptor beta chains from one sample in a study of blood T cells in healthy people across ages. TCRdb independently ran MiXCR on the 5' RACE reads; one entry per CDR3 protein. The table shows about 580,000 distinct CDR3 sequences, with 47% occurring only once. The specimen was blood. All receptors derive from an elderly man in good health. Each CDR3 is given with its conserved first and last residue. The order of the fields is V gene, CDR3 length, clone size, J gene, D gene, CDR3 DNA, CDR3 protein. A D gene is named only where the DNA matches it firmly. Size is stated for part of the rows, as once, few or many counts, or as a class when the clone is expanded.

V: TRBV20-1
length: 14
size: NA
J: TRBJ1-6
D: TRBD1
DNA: TGCAGTGCTAATGTAGAAGGGGGCGACTCACCCCTCCACTTT
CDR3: CSANVEGGDSPLHF

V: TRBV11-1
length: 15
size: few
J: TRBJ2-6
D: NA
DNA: TGTGCCAGCAGTAACCAGGAAGCTGGGGCCAACGTCCTGACTTTC
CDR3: CASSNQEAGANVLTF

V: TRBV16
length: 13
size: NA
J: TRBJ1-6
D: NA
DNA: TGTGCCAGCAGCCCCCATCCGGAATCACCCCTCCACTTT
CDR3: CASSPHPESPLHF

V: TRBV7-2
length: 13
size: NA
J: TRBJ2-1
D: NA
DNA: TGTGCCAGCAGCGTATCACGGAGGTCTGGGCAGTTCTTC
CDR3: CASSVSRRSGQFF

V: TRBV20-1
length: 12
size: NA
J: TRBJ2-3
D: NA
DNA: TGCAGTGCTAAACGGGGGCCAGATACGCAGTATTTT
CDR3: CSAKRGPDTQYF

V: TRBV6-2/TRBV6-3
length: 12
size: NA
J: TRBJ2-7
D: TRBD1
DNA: TGTGCCAGCAGCCTCGGACAGGGGTGGAAGTACTTC
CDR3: CASSLGQGWKYF

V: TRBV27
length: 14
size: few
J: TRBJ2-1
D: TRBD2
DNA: TGTGCCAGCAGACAGACTAGCGCCTACAATGAGCAGTTCTTC
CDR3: CASRQTSAYNEQFF

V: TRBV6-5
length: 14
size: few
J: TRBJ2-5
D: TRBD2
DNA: TGTGCCAGCAGTTACCTCGGGGGGCAAGAGACCCAGTACTTC
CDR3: CASSYLGGQETQYF

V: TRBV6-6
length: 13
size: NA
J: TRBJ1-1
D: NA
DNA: TGTGCCAGCAGTGATGGGGCTAGCACTGAAGCTTTCTTT
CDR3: CASSDGASTEAFF

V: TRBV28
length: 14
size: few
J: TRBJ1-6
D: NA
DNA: TGTGCCAGCAGTCCTAACCCTTTCGGGTCACCCCTCCACTTT
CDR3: CASSPNPFGSPLHF

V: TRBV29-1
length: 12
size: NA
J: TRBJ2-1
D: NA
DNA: TGCAGCGTTGAATGGGGCTACAATGAGCAGTTCTTC
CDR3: CSVEWGYNEQFF

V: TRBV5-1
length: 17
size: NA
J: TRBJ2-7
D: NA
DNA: TGCGCCAGCGGCGAGAATGTGGGACTCACCGTCTCCTACGAGCAGTACTTC
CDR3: CASGENVGLTVSYEQYF

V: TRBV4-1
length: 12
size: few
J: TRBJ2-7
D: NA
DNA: TGCGCCAGCAGCCAACTGGGGGCCGAGCAGTACTTC
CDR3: CASSQLGAEQYF

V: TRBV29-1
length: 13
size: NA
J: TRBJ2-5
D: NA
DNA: TGCAGCGTTCTAAAGACAGGCCAAGAGACCCAGTACTTC
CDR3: CSVLKTGQETQYF

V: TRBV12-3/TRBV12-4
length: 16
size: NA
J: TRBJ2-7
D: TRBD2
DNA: TGTGCCAGCAGCCGGGGGGCTAGCGGGAGTCCACACGAGCAGTACTTC
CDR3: CASSRGASGSPHEQYF

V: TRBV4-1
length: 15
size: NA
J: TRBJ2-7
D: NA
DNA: TGCGCCAGCAGCCAATCTGGGAGGGGGTTCTACGAGCAGTACTTC
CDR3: CASSQSGRGFYEQYF

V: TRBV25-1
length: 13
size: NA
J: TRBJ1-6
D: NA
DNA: TGTGCCAGCAGAGCAGGGTACGCTTCACCCCTCCACTTT
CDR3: CASRAGYASPLHF

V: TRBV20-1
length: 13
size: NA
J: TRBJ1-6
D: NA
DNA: TGCAGTGCTAGTTCGCGGGGGAGCTCACCTCTCCACTTT
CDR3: CSASSRGSSPLHF

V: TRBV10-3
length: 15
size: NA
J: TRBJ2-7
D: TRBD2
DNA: TGTGCCATCAGCCCGGCTAGCGGGAGTTCTTACGAGCAGTACTTC
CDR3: CAISPASGSSYEQYF

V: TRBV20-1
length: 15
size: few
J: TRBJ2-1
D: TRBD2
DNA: TGCAGTGCGGGACGGACTAGCGGGGGGCCCAATGAGCAGTTCTTC
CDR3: CSAGRTSGGPNEQFF

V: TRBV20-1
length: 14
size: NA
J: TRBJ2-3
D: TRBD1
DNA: TGCAGTGCTCCCGGGACAGGGGCCCCAGATACGCAGTATTTT
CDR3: CSAPGTGAPDTQYF

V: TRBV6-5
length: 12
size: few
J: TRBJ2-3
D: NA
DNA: TGTGCCAGCGAACCTAGCACAGATACGCAGTATTTT
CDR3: CASEPSTDTQYF

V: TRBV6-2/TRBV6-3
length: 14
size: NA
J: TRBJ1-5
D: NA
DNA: TGTCCCAGCAGCCCCTCCGACGAGGCTCAGCCCCAGCATTTT
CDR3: CPSSPSDEAQPQHF

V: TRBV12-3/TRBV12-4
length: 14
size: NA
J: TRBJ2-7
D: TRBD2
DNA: TGTGCCAGCAGTGGGTCCGGGGGGTTGTTCGAGCAGTACTTC
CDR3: CASSGSGGLFEQYF

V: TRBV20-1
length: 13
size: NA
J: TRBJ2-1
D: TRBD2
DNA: TGCAGTACTGCTAGCGGGAACTACAATGAGCAGTTCTTC
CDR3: CSTASGNYNEQFF

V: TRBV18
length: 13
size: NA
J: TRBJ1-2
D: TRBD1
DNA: TGTGCCAGCTCATATGACAGGGCCAGTGGCTACACCTTC
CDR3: CASSYDRASGYTF

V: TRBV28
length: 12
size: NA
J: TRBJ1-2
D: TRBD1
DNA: TGTGCCAGCACCGGGACAGGATGGGGCTACACCTTC
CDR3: CASTGTGWGYTF

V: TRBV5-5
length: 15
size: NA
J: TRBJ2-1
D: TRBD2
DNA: TGTGCCAGCAGCACCTTACTAGCGGGGTTTTTCGGGCAGTTCTTC
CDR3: CASSTLLAGFFGQFF

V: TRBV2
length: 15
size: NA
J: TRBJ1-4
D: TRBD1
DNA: TGTGCCAGCAGTGACCAGGGGGGCACTAATGAAAAACTGTTTTTT
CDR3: CASSDQGGTNEKLFF

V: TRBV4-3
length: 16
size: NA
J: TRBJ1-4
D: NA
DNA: TGCGCCAGCAGCCAACATCCAACAGGGACTAATGAAAAACTGTTTTTT
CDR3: CASSQHPTGTNEKLFF

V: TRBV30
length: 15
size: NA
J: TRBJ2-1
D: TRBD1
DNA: TGTGCCTGGAGTGTAACAGGGGTCTCCTACAATGAGCAGTTCTTC
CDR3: CAWSVTGVSYNEQFF

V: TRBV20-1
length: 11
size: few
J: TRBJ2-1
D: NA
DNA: TGCAGTGCTAGAATGCAAGCTGAGCAGTTCTTC
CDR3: CSARMQAEQFF

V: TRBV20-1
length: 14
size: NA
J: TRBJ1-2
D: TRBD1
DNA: TGCAGTGTTGCCGGGACAGGGAGTAACTATGGCTACACCTTC
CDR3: CSVAGTGSNYGYTF

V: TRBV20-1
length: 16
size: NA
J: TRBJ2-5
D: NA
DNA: TGCAGTGCTAGAGCCAGCGCCGGGAACTCTCAAGAGACCCAGTACTTC
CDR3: CSARASAGNSQETQYF

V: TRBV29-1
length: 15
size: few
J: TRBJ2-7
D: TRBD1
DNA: TGCAGCGTTGAAGAGGGGACAGGGGCAGCGGGAGAGCAGTACTTC
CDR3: CSVEEGTGAAGEQYF

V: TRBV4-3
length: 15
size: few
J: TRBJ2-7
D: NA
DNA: TGCGCCAGCAGCCAAGATCGGGGCCAGGGAGACGAGCAGTACTTC
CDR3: CASSQDRGQGDEQYF

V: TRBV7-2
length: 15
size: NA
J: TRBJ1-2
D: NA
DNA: TGTGCCAGCAGGCAGAGGATAGACAGTTACTATGGCTACACCTTC
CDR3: CASRQRIDSYYGYTF

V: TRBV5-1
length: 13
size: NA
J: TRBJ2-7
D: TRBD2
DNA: TGCGCCAGCATGATAGCGGGAGTCAATGAGCAGTACTTC
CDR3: CASMIAGVNEQYF

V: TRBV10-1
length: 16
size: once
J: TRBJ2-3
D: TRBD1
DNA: TGCGCCAGCAGTGGAAGACAGGGGGCTCGCACAGATACGCAGTATTTT
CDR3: CASSGRQGARTDTQYF

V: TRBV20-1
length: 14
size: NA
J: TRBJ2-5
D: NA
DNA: TGCAGTGCTAGAGGCGACACAGGGTCAAGGACCCAGTACTTC
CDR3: CSARGDTGSRTQYF

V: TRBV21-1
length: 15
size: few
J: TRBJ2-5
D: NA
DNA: TGTGCCAGCAGCAAAGGGGATGAGGATGAAGAGACCCAGTACTTC
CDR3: CASSKGDEDEETQYF

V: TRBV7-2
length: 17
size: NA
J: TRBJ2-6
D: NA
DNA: TGTGCCAGCAGCTACCGGGACTTCGGCTCTGGGGCCAACGTCCTGACTTTC
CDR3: CASSYRDFGSGANVLTF

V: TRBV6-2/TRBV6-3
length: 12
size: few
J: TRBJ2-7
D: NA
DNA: TGTGCCAGCTCGGACGGGTCCTACGAGCAGTACTTC
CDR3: CASSDGSYEQYF

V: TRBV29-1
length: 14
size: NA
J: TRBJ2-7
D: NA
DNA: TGCAGCGTTGAAGATTTCGATCGGACCGGCGGGCAGTACTTC
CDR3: CSVEDFDRTGGQYF

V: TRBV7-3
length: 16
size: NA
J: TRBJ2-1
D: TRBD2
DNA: TGTGCCAGCAGCTCACCTAGCGGGAGGGCCTACAATGAGCAGTTCTTC
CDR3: CASSSPSGRAYNEQFF

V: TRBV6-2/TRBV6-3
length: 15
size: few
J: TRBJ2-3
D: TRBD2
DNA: TGTGCCAGCAGTTACGTAGCGGGGGGAGCAGATACGCAGTATTTT
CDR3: CASSYVAGGADTQYF

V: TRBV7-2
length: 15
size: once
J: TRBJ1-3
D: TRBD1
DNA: TGTGCCAGCAGCTTAGCGAGGGGGCTTGGAAACACCATATATTTT
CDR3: CASSLARGLGNTIYF

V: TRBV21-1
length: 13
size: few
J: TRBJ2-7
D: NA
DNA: TGTGCCAGCAGCCCATGTTGCGGCTACGAGCAGTACTTC
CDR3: CASSPCCGYEQYF

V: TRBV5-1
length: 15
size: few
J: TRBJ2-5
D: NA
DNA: TGCGCCAGCAGCTCCGCCGACTGGGGGCAAGAGACCCAGTACTTC
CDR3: CASSSADWGQETQYF

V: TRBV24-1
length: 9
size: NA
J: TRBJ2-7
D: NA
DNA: TGTGCCACAGGCGGGAAGCAGTACTTC
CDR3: CATGGKQYF

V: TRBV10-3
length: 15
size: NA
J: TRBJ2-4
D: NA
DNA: TGTGCCATCAGTGAGGCGGCAGGGCGCCAAAACATTCAGTACTTC
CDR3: CAISEAAGRQNIQYF

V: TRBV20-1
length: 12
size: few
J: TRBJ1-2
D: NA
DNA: TGCAGTGCTAGGGGGGACCGTCTGAGCTACACCTTC
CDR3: CSARGDRLSYTF

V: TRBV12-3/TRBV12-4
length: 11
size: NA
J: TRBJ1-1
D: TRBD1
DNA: TGTGCCAGCAGACAGGGGACTGAAGCTTTCTTT
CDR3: CASRQGTEAFF

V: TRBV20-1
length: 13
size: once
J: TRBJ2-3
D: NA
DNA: TGCAGTGCTAGAGCCCAAGGAACAGATACGCAGTATTTT
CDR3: CSARAQGTDTQYF

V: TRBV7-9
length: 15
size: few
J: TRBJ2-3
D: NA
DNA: TGTGCCAGCAGCTTCTGGCGAGCGATCACAGATACGCAGTATTTT
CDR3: CASSFWRAITDTQYF

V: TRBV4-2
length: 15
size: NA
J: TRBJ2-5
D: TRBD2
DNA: TGTGCCAGCGGCGATATCGGGGGGTCCTACAATGAGCAGTACTTC
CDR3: CASGDIGGSYNEQYF

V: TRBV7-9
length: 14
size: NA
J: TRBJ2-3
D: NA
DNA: TGTGCCAGCAGCCCTACAGGACCCGGAGATACGCAGTATTTT
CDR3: CASSPTGPGDTQYF